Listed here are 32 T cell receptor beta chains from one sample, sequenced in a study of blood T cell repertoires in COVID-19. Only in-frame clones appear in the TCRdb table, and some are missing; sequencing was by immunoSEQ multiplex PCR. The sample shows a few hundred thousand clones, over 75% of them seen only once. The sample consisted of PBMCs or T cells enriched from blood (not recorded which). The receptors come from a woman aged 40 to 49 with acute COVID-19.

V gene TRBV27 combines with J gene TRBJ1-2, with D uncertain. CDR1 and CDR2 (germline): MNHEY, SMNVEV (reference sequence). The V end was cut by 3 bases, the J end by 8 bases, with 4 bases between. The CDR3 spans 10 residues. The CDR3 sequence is CASSFGGYTF. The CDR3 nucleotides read TGTGCCAGCAGTTTCGGGGGCTACACCTTC.

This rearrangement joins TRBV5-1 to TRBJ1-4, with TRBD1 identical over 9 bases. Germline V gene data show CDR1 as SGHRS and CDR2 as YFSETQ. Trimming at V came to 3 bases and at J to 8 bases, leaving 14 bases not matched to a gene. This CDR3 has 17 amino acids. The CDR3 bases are TGCGCCAGCAGCTCGCCGGGACAGGGAAAGGGGACAGAAAAACTGTTTTTT. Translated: CASSSPGQGKGTEKLFF.

Written as DNA, the CDR3 is TGCGCCAGCAGCGCTAGCGGGAGCTCCTACAATGAGCAGTTCTTC. Its translation is CASSASGSSYNEQFF. The chain uses TRBV5-1 and TRBJ2-1; 10 nucleotides agree with TRBD2. Germline V gene sequence: CDR1 SGHRS, CDR2 YFSETQ. With 4 bases clipped from V and 0 bases from J, the junction kept 1 base outside the gene matches. The CDR3 is 15 residues long.

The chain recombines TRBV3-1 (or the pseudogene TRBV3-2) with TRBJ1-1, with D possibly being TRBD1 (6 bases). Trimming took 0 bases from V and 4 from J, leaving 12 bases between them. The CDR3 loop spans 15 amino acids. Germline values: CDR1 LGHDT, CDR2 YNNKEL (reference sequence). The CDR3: CASSQDPGVSTEAFF. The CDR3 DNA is TGTGCCAGCAGCCAAGACCCAGGGGTGAGCACTGAAGCTTTCTTT.

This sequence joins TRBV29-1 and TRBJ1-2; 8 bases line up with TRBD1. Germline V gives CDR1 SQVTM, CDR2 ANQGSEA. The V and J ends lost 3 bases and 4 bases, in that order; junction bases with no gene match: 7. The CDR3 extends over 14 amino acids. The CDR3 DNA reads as TGCAGCGTTGATTCGGCAGGGGGCGGCTATGGCTACACCTTC. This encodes CSVDSAGGGYGYTF.

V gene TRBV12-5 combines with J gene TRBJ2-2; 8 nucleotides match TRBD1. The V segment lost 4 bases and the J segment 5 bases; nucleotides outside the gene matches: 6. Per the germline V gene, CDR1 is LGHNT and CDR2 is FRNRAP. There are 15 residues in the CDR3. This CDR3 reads CASGSWTGMTGELFF. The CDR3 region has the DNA TGTGCTAGTGGTTCCTGGACAGGGATGACCGGGGAGCTGTTTTTT.

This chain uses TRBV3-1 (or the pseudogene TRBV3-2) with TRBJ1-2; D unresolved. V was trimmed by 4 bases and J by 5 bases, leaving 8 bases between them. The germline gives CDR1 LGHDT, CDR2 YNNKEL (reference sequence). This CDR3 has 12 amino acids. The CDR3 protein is CASSRGSYGYTF. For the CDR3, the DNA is TGTGCCAGCAGCCGAGGGAGTTATGGCTACACCTTC.

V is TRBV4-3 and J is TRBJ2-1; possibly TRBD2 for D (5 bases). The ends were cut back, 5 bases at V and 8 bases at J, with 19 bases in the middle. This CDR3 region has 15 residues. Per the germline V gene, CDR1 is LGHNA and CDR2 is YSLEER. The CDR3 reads CASSSTGVPRDEQFF. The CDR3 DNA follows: TGCGCCAGCAGCTCCACCGGGGTTCCGAGGGATGAGCAGTTCTTC.

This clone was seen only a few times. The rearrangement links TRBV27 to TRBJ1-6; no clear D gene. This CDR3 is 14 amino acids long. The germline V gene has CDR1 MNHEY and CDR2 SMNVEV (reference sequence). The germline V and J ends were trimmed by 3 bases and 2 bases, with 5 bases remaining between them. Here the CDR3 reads CASSLEPYNSPLHF. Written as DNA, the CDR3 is TGTGCCAGCAGTTTGGAGCCCTATAATTCACCCCTCCACTTT.

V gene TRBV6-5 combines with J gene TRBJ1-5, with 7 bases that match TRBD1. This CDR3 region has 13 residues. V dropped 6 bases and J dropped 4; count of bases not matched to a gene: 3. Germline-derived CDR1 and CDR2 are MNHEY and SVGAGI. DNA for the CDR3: TGTGCCAGCAGACCGGACAGGAATCAGCCCCAGCATTTT. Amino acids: CASRPDRNQPQHF.

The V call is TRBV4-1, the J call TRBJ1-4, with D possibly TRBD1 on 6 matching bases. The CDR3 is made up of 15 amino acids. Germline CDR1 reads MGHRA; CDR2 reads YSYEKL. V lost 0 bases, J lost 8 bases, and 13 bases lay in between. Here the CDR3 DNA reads TGCGCCAGCAGCCAAGAGGGACAAGTCCGGGAAAAACTGTTTTTT. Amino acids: CASSQEGQVREKLFF.

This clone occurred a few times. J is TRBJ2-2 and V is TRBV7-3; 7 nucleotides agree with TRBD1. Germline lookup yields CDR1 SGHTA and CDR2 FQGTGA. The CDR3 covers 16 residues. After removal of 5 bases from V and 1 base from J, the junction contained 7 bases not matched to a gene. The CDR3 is CASSPNTGVNTGELFF. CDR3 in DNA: TGTGCCAGCAGCCCAAATACAGGGGTGAACACCGGGGAGCTGTTTTTT.

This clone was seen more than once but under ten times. The CDR3 loop reads CASSEREGATNSPLHF. In DNA, the CDR3 is TGTGCCAGCAGCGAGAGAGAGGGGGCAACTAATTCACCCCTCCACTTT. The genes are TRBV9 and TRBJ1-6, with TRBD1 identical over 7 bases. Germline V gene lookup returns CDR1 SGDLS and CDR2 YYNGEE. Trimming took 3 bases from V and 6 from J; bases not matched to a gene: 9. The CDR3 runs to 16 residues.

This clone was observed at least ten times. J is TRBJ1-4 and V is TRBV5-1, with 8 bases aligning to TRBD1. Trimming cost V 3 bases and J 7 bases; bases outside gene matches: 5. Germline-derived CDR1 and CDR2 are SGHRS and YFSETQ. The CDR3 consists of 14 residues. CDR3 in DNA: TGCGCCAGCAGCTCAACAGGGGGTTTTGAAAAACTGTTTTTT. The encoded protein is CASSSTGGFEKLFF.

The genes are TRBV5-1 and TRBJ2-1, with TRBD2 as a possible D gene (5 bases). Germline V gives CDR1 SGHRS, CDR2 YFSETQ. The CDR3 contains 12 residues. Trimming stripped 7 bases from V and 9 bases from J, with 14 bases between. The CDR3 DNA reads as TGCGCCAGCCAAGGAGGTCCAAGTGAGCAGTTCTTC. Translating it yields CASQGGPSEQFF.

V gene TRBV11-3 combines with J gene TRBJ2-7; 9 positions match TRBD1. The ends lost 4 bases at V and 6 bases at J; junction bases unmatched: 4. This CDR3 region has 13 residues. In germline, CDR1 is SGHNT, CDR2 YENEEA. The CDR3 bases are TGTGCCAGCAGCTCATCGACAGGGGGCGAGCAGTACTTC. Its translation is CASSSSTGGEQYF.

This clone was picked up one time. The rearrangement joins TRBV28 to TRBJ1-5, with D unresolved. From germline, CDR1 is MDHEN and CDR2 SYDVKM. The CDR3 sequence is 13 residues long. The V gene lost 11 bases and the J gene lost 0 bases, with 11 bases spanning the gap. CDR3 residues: CALGQISNQPQHF. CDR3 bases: TGTGCCCTTGGGCAGATTAGCAATCAGCCCCAGCATTTT.

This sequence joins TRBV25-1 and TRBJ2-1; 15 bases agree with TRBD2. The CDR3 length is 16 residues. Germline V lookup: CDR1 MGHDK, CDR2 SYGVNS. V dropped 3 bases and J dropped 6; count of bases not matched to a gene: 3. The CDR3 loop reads CASSDGTSGRRNEQFF. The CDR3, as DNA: TGTGCCAGCAGTGACGGGACTAGCGGGAGGCGCAATGAGCAGTTCTTC.

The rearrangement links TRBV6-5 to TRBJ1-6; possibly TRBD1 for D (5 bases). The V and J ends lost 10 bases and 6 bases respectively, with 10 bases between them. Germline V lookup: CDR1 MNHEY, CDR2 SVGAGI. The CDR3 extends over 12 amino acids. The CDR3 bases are TGTGCCACCAGGGTGAGTAATTCACCCCTCCACTTT. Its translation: CATRVSNSPLHF.

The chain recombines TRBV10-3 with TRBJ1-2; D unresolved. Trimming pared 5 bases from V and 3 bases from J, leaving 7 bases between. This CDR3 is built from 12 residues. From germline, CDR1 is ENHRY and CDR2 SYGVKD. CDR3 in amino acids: CAISYEDYGYTF. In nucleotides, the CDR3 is TGTGCCATCAGTTACGAGGACTATGGCTACACCTTC.

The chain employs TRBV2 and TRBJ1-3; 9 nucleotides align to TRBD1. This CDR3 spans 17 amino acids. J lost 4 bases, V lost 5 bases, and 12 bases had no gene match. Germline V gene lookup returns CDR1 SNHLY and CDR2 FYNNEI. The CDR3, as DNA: TGTGCCAGCAGTATCCGGGACAGGGCGATTCAAGGAAACACCATATATTTT. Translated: CASSIRDRAIQGNTIYF.

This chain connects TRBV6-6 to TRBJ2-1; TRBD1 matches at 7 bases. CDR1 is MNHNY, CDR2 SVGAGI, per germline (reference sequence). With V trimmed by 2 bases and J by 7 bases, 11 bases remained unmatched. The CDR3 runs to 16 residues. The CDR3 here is CASSYGRQGRWNEQFF. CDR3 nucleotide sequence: TGTGCCAGCAGTTACGGGCGACAGGGCCGCTGGAATGAGCAGTTCTTC.

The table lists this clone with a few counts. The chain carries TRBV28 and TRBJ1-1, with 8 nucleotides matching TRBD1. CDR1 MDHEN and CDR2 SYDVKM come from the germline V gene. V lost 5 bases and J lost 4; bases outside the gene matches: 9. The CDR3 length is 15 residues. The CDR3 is CASSPTPDRATEAFF. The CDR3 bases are TGTGCCAGCAGTCCAACCCCGGACAGGGCCACTGAAGCTTTCTTT.

The CDR3 DNA follows: TGTGCCTGGATGGGAGGGTCGGACACTGAAGCTTTCTTT. This gives the protein CAWMGGSDTEAFF. The chain recombines TRBV30 with TRBJ1-1; D gene unclear. The CDR3 consists of 13 residues. From germline, CDR1 is GTSNPN and CDR2 SVGIG (reference sequence). Trimming took 4 bases from V and 3 from J, leaving 12 bases between them.

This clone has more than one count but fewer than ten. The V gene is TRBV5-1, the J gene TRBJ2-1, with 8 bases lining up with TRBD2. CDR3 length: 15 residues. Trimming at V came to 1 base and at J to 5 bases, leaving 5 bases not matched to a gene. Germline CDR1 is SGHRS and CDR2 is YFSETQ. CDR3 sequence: CASSLTSGFNNEQFF. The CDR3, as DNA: TGCGCCAGCAGCTTGACTAGCGGCTTTAACAATGAGCAGTTCTTC.

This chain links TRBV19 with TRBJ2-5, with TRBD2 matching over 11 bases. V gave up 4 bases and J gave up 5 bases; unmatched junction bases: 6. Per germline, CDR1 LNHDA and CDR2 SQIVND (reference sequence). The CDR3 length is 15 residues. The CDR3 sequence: CASSTIAGGPETQYF. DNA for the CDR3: TGTGCCAGTAGTACCATAGCGGGGGGGCCTGAGACCCAGTACTTC.

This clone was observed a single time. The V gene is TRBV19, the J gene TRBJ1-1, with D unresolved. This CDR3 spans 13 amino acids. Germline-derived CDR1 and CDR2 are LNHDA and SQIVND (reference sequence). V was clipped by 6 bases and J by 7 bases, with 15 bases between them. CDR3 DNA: TGTGCCAGTAGCCCTAGGGCCCGGGGTGAAGCTTTCTTT. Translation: CASSPRARGEAFF.

For the CDR3, the DNA is TGTGCCATCGCGCAAACAGGGGGCGCGGGTCAGCCCCAGCATTTT. Protein product: CAIAQTGGAGQPQHF. This chain connects TRBV19 to TRBJ1-5, with 9 bases fitting TRBD1. CDR3 length: 15 residues. V trimming: 10 bases; J trimming: 6 bases; junction bases outside the gene matches: 13. The germline CDR1 and CDR2 sequences are LNHDA and SQIVND (reference sequence).

Here the CDR3 DNA reads TGTGCCAGCAGTTCGCCCGGGACTAGCGGGGGGAATGAGCAGTTCTTC. Residues: CASSSPGTSGGNEQFF. This chain links TRBV28 with TRBJ2-1; the match to TRBD2 covers 15 bases. This CDR3 has 16 amino acids. CDR1 and CDR2 from the germline V gene are MDHEN and SYDVKM. Trimming at V came to 4 bases and at J to 7 bases, leaving 5 bases not matched to a gene.

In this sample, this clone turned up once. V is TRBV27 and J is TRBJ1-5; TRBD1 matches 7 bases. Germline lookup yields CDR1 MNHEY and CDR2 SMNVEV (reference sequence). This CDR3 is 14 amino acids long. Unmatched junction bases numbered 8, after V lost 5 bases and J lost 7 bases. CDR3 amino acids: CASSRQGGSQPQHF. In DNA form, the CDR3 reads TGTGCCAGCAGTAGACAGGGTGGATCCCAGCCCCAGCATTTT.

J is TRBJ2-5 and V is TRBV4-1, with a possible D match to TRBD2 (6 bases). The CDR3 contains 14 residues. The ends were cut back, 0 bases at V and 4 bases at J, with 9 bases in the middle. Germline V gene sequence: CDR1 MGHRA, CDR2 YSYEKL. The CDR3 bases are TGCGCCAGCAGCCAAGATGTGGGGGGAGAGACCCAGTACTTC. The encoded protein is CASSQDVGGETQYF.

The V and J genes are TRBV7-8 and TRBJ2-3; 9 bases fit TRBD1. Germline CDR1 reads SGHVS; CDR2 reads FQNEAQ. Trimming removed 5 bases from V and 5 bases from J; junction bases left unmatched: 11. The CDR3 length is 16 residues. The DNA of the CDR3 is TGTGCCAGCAGCACAAATACAGGGGGCGCGGGAGATACGCAGTATTTT. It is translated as CASSTNTGGAGDTQYF.